These 27 T cell receptor beta chains originate from one sample sequenced in a study of cytomegalovirus exposure and HLA in healthy donors. Primers for the PCR totalled 60 Vbeta and 13 Jbeta. Clones were sequenced by immunoSEQ multiplex PCR, and TCRdb holds only the in-frame ones, with some missing. The sample records about 180,000 clones, over 70% being singletons. The source material was PBMCs. Every receptor here comes from a man between 18 and 35 years old in good health and CMV-seronegative.

V is TRBV7-9 and J is TRBJ2-5; 7 bases are shared with TRBD1. V lost 1 base to trimming and J lost 2 bases; unmatched junction nucleotides: 4. The CDR3 loop spans 15 amino acids. Germline CDR1 SEHNR, CDR2 FQNEAQ (reference sequence). CDR3 sequence: CASSLGAGGQETQYF. The CDR3 nucleotides are TGTGCCAGCAGCTTAGGAGCAGGGGGACAAGAGACCCAGTACTTC.

J is TRBJ2-5 and V is TRBV5-1; 8 bases are a match to TRBD2. The V gene's germline CDR1 is SGHRS and CDR2 YFSETQ. There are 14 residues in the CDR3. The junction had 3 bases not matched to a gene; V was cut back by 0 bases and J by 5 bases. DNA of the CDR3: TGCGCCAGCAGCTTGGCCCCGGGAGGGGAGACCCAGTACTTC. Translation gives CASSLAPGGETQYF.

The chain carries TRBV4-1 and TRBJ1-2; D remains unclear. Germline V gives CDR1 MGHRA, CDR2 YSYEKL. The CDR3 is 15 residues long. Trimming took off 0 bases at V and 0 bases at J, with 8 bases between the two ends. The CDR3 protein is CASSQDRSSNYGYTF. DNA for the CDR3: TGCGCCAGCAGCCAAGATAGGAGCTCTAACTATGGCTACACCTTC.

This chain connects TRBV4-2 to TRBJ2-7; 7 bases line up with TRBD2. CDR1 is LGHNA, CDR2 YNFKEQ, per germline. V was clipped by 1 base and J by 4 bases; unmatched bases: 7. The CDR3 is 15 amino acids. The CDR3 region is CASSQVGGVGYEQYF. The CDR3 DNA sequence: TGTGCCAGCAGCCAAGTTGGGGGGGTAGGTTACGAGCAGTACTTC.

The chain employs TRBV6-6 and TRBJ1-2, with no clear D. Germline V gene lookup returns CDR1 MNHNY and CDR2 SVGAGI (reference sequence). The CDR3 runs 15 residues. Trimming removed 0 bases at V and 7 bases at J, with 15 bases between. The CDR3 here is CASSYSLGTGGGYTF. For the CDR3, the DNA is TGTGCCAGCAGTTACTCCCTAGGTACGGGTGGTGGCTACACCTTC.

V gene TRBV18 combines with J gene TRBJ1-3, with 7 bases fitting TRBD1. This CDR3 region has 16 residues. CDR1 and CDR2 (germline): KGHSH, LQKENI. With 6 bases clipped from V and 8 bases from J, the junction kept 16 bases outside the gene matches. As DNA, the CDR3 is TGTGCCAGCTCCCGTCAATTGGGACAGACTTTAGACACCATATATTTT. Its translation is CASSRQLGQTLDTIYF.

This clone was seen once. The V and J genes are TRBV5-8 and TRBJ1-2, with a weak D call TRBD1 (6 bases). In germline, CDR1 is SGHTS, CDR2 YDEGEE. The CDR3 is made up of 14 amino acids. The V end lost 4 bases, the J end lost 4 bases, and 14 bases lay between the germline ends. CDR3 sequence reads: CASSVIQGTYGYTF. The CDR3 DNA is TGTGCCAGCAGCGTGATACAGGGTACCTATGGCTACACCTTC.

This sequence joins TRBV2 and TRBJ1-2, with TRBD1 identical over 9 bases. CDR1 is SNHLY and CDR2 is FYNNEI in the germline V gene. The V gene end was trimmed by 7 bases and the J gene end by 6 bases; junction bases not matched to a gene: 9. The CDR3 sequence is 14 residues long. The CDR3 protein is CASTQFGQGNGYTF. CDR3 in DNA: TGTGCCAGCACACAGTTCGGACAGGGGAATGGCTACACCTTC. The variable domain in full, with the rest retrieved from reference TRBV2 and TRBJ1-2, is EPEVTQTPSHQVTQMGQEVILRCVPISNHLYFYWYRQILGQKVEFLVSFYNNEISEKSEIFDDQFSVERPDGSNFTLKIRSTKLEDSAMYFCASTQFGQGNGYTFGSGTRLTVV.

The chain couples TRBV5-6 to TRBJ2-7, with 10 bases that match TRBD2. CDR1 and CDR2 from the germline V gene are SGHDT and YYEEEE. This CDR3 has 18 residues. V shed 4 bases, J shed 0 bases, and the junction held 13 bases outside the gene matches. For the CDR3, the DNA is TGTGCCAGCAGCGATTGGATTCTAGCGGGAGACAGCTCCTACGAGCAGTACTTC. Translation: CASSDWILAGDSSYEQYF.

The chain couples TRBV20-1 to TRBJ2-7, with a weak D call TRBD2 (5 bases). Between the trimmed V and J ends, which lost 7 bases and 4 bases, there was a span of 11 bases. CDR3 size: 11 residues. CDR1 and CDR2 from the germline V gene are DFQATT and SNEGSKA (reference sequence). The CDR3 DNA reads as TGCAGTGATCTCCCGGGGTACGAGCAGTACTTC. Amino acid sequence: CSDLPGYEQYF.

V is TRBV7-8 and J is TRBJ2-6; 8 bases line up with TRBD2. This CDR3 has 18 amino acids. From germline, CDR1 is SGHVS and CDR2 FQNEAQ. V was pared by 1 base and J by 0 bases, with 5 bases of the junction left unmatched. CDR3 sequence reads: CASSLVVAGSSGANVLTF. The CDR3 DNA is TGTGCCAGCAGCTTAGTTGTAGCGGGGAGCTCTGGGGCCAACGTCCTGACTTTC.

The count of this clone is one. This chain uses TRBV5-1 with TRBJ2-1, with 11 positions matching TRBD2. Losses at the gene ends were 6 bases for V and 9 bases for J; bases not matched to a gene: 5. Germline V CDR1 and CDR2: SGHRS, YFSETQ. The CDR3 spans 13 residues. This CDR3 is CASKLAGAVEQFF. The CDR3 nucleotides read TGCGCCAGCAAACTAGCGGGAGCGGTTGAGCAGTTCTTC.

The J gene is TRBJ1-2, the V gene TRBV6-5; 7 bases align to TRBD1. Trimming at V came to 2 bases and at J to 6 bases, leaving 6 bases not matched to a gene. The CDR3 sequence is 14 residues long. CDR1 and CDR2 (germline): MNHEY, SVGAGI. The DNA for the CDR3 is TGTGCCAGCAGTTACCTTGACAGGGCGAATGGCTACACCTTC. This codes for CASSYLDRANGYTF.

This chain uses TRBV30 with TRBJ1-1; no reliable D call. The CDR3 has 13 residues. The germline CDR1 and CDR2 sequences are GTSNPN and SVGIG (reference sequence). V shed 0 bases and J shed 6 bases, with 11 bases lying between them. CDR3 in DNA: TGTGCCTGGAGTGTAAGTAGAACTTCTGAAGCTTTCTTT. This codes for CAWSVSRTSEAFF.

The CDR3 loop reads CASRLPGTVNTEAFF. CDR3 nucleotide sequence: TGCGCCAGCAGACTTCCCGGGACAGTGAACACTGAAGCTTTCTTT. The rearrangement uses TRBV5-1 and TRBJ1-1, with 7 bases lining up with TRBD1. CDR3 length: 15 amino acids. The germline CDR1 and CDR2 sequences are SGHRS and YFSETQ. Germline trimming cut 5 bases from V and 0 bases from J; bases unmatched to any gene: 7.

The chain joins TRBV6-5 to TRBJ1-2; TRBD1 might be the D (6 bases). Germline V gene data show CDR1 as MNHEY and CDR2 as SVGAGI. There are 13 residues in the CDR3. The V gene lost 2 bases and the J gene lost 2 bases, with 6 bases spanning the gap. Here the CDR3 reads CASSYGQNYGYTF. CDR3 coding DNA: TGTGCCAGCAGTTACGGACAGAACTATGGCTACACCTTC.

This chain connects TRBV7-2 to TRBJ1-5, with D unresolved. The germline V and J ends were trimmed by 5 bases and 0 bases, with 2 bases remaining between them. The CDR3 is 12 residues long. Germline V lookup: CDR1 SGHTA, CDR2 FQGNSA. The CDR3 coding sequence is TGTGCCAGCAGCCTTAGCAATCAGCCCCAGCATTTT. Amino acid sequence: CASSLSNQPQHF.

The chain employs TRBV30 and TRBJ2-7; 12 bases fit TRBD1. The germline V gene has CDR1 GTSNPN and CDR2 SVGIG (reference sequence). The length of the CDR3 is 14 residues. The J segment lost 7 bases and the V segment lost 3 bases, leaving 7 bases of the junction unmatched. Here the CDR3 DNA reads TGTGCCTGGAGCCCCGGGACAGGGGGCTGTGAGCAGTACTTC. Encoded protein: CAWSPGTGGCEQYF.

V is TRBV19 and J is TRBJ1-2; tentatively, D is TRBD1 (5 bases). Trimming took off 6 bases at V and 4 bases at J, with 15 bases between the two ends. This CDR3 is 14 amino acids long. CDR1 and CDR2 from the germline V gene are LNHDA and SQIVND (reference sequence). CDR3 DNA sequence: TGTGCCAGTAGAGAACCCCAGGGACTCTATGGCTACACCTTC. As protein: CASREPQGLYGYTF.

This rearrangement joins TRBV5-6 to TRBJ1-1; D possibly corresponds to TRBD1 (6 bases). This CDR3 has 15 amino acids. The V end was cut by 2 bases, the J end by 1 base, with 12 bases between. Germline loops: CDR1 SGHDT, CDR2 YYEEEE. The CDR3: CASSFDWTANTEAFF. As DNA, the CDR3 is TGTGCCAGCAGCTTCGATTGGACAGCGAACACTGAAGCTTTCTTT.

J is TRBJ2-1 and V is TRBV19; unclear D gene. V gave up 1 base and J gave up 6 bases, with 4 bases separating them. The CDR3 is made up of 12 amino acids. Germline V gene lookup returns CDR1 LNHDA and CDR2 SQIVND (reference sequence). CDR3 in amino acids: CASSIGVNEQFF. The CDR3 region has the DNA TGTGCCAGTAGTATAGGAGTCAATGAGCAGTTCTTC.

The chain has TRBV18 and TRBJ2-1; D perhaps matches TRBD2 (5 bases). Germline V gives CDR1 KGHSH, CDR2 LQKENI. Trimming removed 1 base from V and 0 bases from J, with 10 bases in between. The CDR3 runs 16 residues. The CDR3 sequence is CASSPRGADSYNEQFF. The CDR3, as DNA: TGTGCCAGCTCACCACGAGGAGCGGACTCCTACAATGAGCAGTTCTTC.

The chain employs TRBV29-1 and TRBJ1-1; no definite D call. This CDR3 has 13 amino acids. The V end was cut by 4 bases, the J end by 4 bases, with 13 bases between. Germline assignment: CDR1 SQVTM and CDR2 ANQGSEA. CDR3 in DNA: TGCAGCGTTGCCATCGGTTCTGGCACTGAAGCTTTCTTT. This encodes CSVAIGSGTEAFF.

In nucleotides, the CDR3 is TGTGCCAGCAGCGCGTTTGACTCTGGGGCCAACGTCCTGACTTTC. Translated, it gives CASSAFDSGANVLTF. This chain joins TRBV2 and TRBJ2-6, with D hard to call. This CDR3 is built from 15 residues. Germline V CDR1 and CDR2: SNHLY, FYNNEI. Trimming stripped 6 bases from V and 0 bases from J, with 9 bases between.

This clone was observed a few times. This chain joins TRBV29-1 and TRBJ2-7, with D possibly being TRBD2 (6 bases). The CDR3 spans 12 residues. V lost 4 bases to trimming and J lost 3 bases, with 10 bases between them. Germline-derived CDR1 and CDR2 are SQVTM and ANQGSEA. As DNA, the CDR3 is TGCAGCGTTGGGACTACCGGCTACGAGCAGTACTTC. This codes for CSVGTTGYEQYF.

This chain links TRBV5-1 with TRBJ2-1; D possibly corresponds to TRBD2 (6 bases). The germline gives CDR1 SGHRS, CDR2 YFSETQ. This CDR3 has 16 residues. V gave up 1 base and J gave up 6 bases, with 17 bases separating them. CDR3 protein: CASSLSGGVGFNEQFF. CDR3 DNA: TGCGCCAGCAGCTTGTCGGGCGGGGTGGGTTTCAATGAGCAGTTCTTC.

This clone was recorded at least ten times. The CDR3 is CASSLVDSHEAFF. As DNA, the CDR3 is TGCGCCAGCAGCTTGGTGGACAGCCATGAAGCTTTCTTT. V is TRBV5-1 and J is TRBJ1-1; the D gene is possibly TRBD1 (6 bases). CDR1 SGHRS and CDR2 YFSETQ come from the germline V gene. Deletions cut 0 bases from V and 7 bases from J, with 10 bases between. This CDR3 is 13 amino acids long.